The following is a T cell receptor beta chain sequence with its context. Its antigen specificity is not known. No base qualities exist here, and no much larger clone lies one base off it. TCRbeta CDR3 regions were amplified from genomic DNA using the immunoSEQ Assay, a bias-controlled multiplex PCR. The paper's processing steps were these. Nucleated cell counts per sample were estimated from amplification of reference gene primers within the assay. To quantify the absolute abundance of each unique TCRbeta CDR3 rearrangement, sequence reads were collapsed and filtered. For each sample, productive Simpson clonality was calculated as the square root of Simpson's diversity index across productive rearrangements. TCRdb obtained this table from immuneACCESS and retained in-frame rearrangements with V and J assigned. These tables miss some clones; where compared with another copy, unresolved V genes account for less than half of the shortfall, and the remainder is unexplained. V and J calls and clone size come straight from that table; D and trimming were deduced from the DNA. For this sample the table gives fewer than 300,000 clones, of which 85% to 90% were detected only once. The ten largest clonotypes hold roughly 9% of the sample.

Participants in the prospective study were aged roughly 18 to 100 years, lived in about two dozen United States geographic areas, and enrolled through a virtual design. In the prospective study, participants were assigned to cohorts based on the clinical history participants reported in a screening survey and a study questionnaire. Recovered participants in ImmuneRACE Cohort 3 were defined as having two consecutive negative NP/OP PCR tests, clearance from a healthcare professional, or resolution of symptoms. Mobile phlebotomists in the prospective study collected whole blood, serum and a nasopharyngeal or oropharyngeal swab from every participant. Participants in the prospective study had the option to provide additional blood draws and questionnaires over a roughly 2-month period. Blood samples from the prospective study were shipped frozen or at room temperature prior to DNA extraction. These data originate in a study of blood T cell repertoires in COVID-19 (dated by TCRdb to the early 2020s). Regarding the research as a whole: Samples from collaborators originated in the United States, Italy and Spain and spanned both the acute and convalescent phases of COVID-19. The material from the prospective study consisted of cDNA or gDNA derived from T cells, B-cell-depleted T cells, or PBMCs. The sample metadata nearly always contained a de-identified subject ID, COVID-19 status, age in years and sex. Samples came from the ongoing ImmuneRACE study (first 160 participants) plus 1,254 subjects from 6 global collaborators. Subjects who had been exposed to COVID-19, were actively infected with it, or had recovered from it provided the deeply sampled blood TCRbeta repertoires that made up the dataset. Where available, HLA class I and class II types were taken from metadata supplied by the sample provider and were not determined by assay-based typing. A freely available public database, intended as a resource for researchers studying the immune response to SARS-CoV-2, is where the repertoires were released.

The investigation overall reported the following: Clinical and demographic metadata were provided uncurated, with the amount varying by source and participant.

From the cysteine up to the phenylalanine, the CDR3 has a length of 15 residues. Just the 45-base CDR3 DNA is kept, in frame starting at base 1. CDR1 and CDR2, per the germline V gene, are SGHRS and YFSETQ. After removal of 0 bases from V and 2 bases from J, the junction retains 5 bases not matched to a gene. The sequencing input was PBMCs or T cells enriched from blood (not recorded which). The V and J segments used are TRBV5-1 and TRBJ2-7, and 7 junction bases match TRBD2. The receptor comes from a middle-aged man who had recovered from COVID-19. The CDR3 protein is CASSLGPGGTYEQYF. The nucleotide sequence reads TGCGCCAGCAGCTTGGGCCCCGGGGGGACCTACGAGCAGTACTTC. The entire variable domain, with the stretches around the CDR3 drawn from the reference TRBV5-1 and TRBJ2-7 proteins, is KAGVTQTPRYLIKTRGQQVTLSCSPISGHRSVSWYQQTPGQGLQFLFEYFSETQRNKGNFPGRFSGRQFSNSRSEMNVSTLELGDSALYLCASSLGPGGTYEQYFGPGTRLTVT.